This TCR beta chain appears in the sequencing data of a study of T cell responses to AZD1222 COVID-19 vaccine. Profiling relied on immunoSEQ multiplex PCR, and the TCRdb table lists in-frame clones only, not all of them. The data hold roughly 120,000 clones, with around 90% observed a single time. Germline V gene lookup returns CDR1 PRHDT and CDR2 FYEKMQ (reference sequence). The CDR3 spans 13 residues. V was shortened by 7 bases and J by 7 bases, with 13 bases between the two germline ends. This clone was seen once. This specimen was peripheral blood, taken 28 days after the second dose of the MenACWY control vaccine. This chain connects TRBV13 to TRBJ1-4; D gene uncertain. The sequence was obtained from an adult who received the MenACWY meningococcal vaccine as a control. The CDR3: CASTLAGSEKLFF. CDR3 bases: TGTGCCAGCACCCTGGCGGGGAGTGAAAAACTGTTTTTT.